The source of this T cell receptor beta chain is a study of blood T cell repertoires in COVID-19 (dated by TCRdb to the early 2020s). Regarding the study in general: Samples covering the acute and convalescent phases of COVID-19 were provided by collaborators in the United States, Italy and Spain. Samples came from the ongoing ImmuneRACE study (first 160 participants) plus 1,254 subjects from 6 global collaborators. HLA class I and class II types, where available, came from metadata supplied by the sample provider rather than from assay-based typing. Deeply sampled blood TCRbeta repertoires from subjects exposed to, actively infected with, or recovered from COVID-19 were included in the dataset. The repertoires were released in a freely available public database intended as a resource for research on the immune response to SARS-CoV-2. The material from the prospective study consisted of cDNA or gDNA derived from T cells, B-cell-depleted T cells, or PBMCs. Sample metadata almost always included a de-identified subject ID, COVID-19 status, age in years and sex.

The CDR3 measures 16 amino acids from cysteine to phenylalanine. Solely the CDR3 DNA is kept, with 48 bases framed from the first base. Unmatched junction bases come to 6, with V trimmed by 0 bases and J by 8 bases. As encoded in the germline V gene, CDR1 is MRHNA while CDR2 is SNTAGT. Points the paper makes about the study in general: How much clinical and demographic metadata was included differed by source and by participant, and the metadata was provided uncurated.

The immunoSEQ Assay, a bias-controlled multiplex PCR, was used to amplify TCRbeta CDR3 regions from genomic DNA. From the authors' description of their analysis: The number of nucleated cells in each sample was estimated from the amplification of reference gene primers within the assay. To quantify the absolute abundance of each unique TCRbeta CDR3 rearrangement, sequence reads were collapsed and filtered. For each sample, productive Simpson clonality was calculated as the square root of Simpson's diversity index over productive rearrangements. Here the immuneACCESS table is served through TCRdb, limited to in-frame sequences with V and J called. Missing clones are a known gap in these copies; in checked studies unresolved V genes cover under half, and the rest lacks a known reason. The D gene and trimming were derived from the DNA, and the V and J assignments and clone size from that table. The sample records around 130,000 clones, about 82% of which are singletons. The ten largest clones add up to roughly 2.9% of the sample.

Each collaborating institution followed its own protocols to collect whole blood in K2EDTA tubes. For TCRbeta analysis, collaborator samples were shipped as frozen whole blood, as isolated PBMCs, or as DNA extracted from either sample type. About this clone: Its antigen remains undetermined. Base qualities are missing; no much larger clone stands one base away.

The sequence links TRBV6-4 to TRBJ2-1, with 11 middle bases fitting TRBD2. Sequencing was done on a sample of peripheral blood. This TCR derives from a man aged 50-60 years with acute or convalescent COVID-19. The sequence in DNA is TGTGCCAGCAGTGACTCAACTAGCGGGAGTAGGGATGAGCAGTTCTTC. Protein translation: CASSDSTSGSRDEQFF.